This entry lists 19 T cell receptor beta chains sequenced from one sample in a study of multiple sclerosis patients with progressive multifocal leukoencephalopathy (dated by TCRdb to the late 2010s). The time point label on this specimen signifies: time of PML onset. The treatment or condition label, as the study defines it: on natalizumab therapy at sampling. Receptors were amplified or captured by the immunoSEQ multiplex PCR assay. TCRdb stores this immuneACCESS table with in-frame sequences only. Part of the clones is absent; in the studies checked, under half of the shortfall reflects unresolved V genes, and no reason is known for the rest. Present in this sample are about 31,000 clones, 80% to 90% of which were seen just once. Of the sample, 5.7% falls within the top ten clones. The sample consisted of PBMCs, taken from a patient treated with natalizumab. All receptors come from a woman in her thirties or forties with progressive multifocal leukoencephalopathy.

This chain links TRBV7-2 with TRBJ1-4, with D hard to call. With 2 bases removed from V and 5 bases from J, the gap between germline ends came to 9 bases. From germline, CDR1 is SGHTA and CDR2 FQGNSA. The CDR3 consists of 14 residues. CDR3 protein: CASSLNPSNEKLFF. The CDR3 nucleotides read TGTGCCAGCAGCTTAAACCCGTCGAATGAAAAACTGTTTTTT. Full variable domain (outside the CDR3, taken from reference TRBV7-2 and TRBJ1-4): GAGVSQSPSNKVTEKGKDVELRCDPISGHTALYWYRQSLGQGLEFLIYFQGNSAPDKSGLPSDRFSAERTGGSVSTLTIQRTQQEDSAVYLCASSLNPSNEKLFFGSGTQLSVL.

The V gene is TRBV15, the J gene TRBJ2-1, with D tentatively TRBD1 or TRBD2 (5 bases each). Germline-derived CDR1 and CDR2 are LNHNV and YYDKDF (reference sequence). CDR3 length equals 15 residues. V lost 9 bases to trimming and J lost 5 bases, with 20 bases between them. This CDR3 is CATGVRDRADNEQFF. The DNA for the CDR3 is TGTGCCACTGGGGTCCGGGACCGGGCCGACAATGAGCAGTTCTTC.

This chain uses TRBV6-4 with TRBJ2-3; the match to TRBD1 covers 7 bases. The CDR3 extends over 15 amino acids. Germline V lookup: CDR1 MRHNA, CDR2 SNTAGT. With V trimmed by 3 bases and J by 3 bases, 6 bases remained unmatched. The chain's CDR3 is CASSDSQGPTDTQYF. In nucleotides, the CDR3 is TGTGCCAGCAGTGATTCACAGGGGCCGACAGATACGCAGTATTTT.

The chain combines TRBV28 with TRBJ1-1; 9 bases map to TRBD1. Germline CDR1 is MDHEN and CDR2 is SYDVKM. The CDR3 runs 14 residues. Trimming at V came to 6 bases and at J to 4 bases, leaving 6 bases not matched to a gene. CDR3 nucleotide sequence: TGTGCCAGCAGGGGGGGACAGGGATCCACTGAAGCTTTCTTT. It specifies CASRGGQGSTEAFF.

The chain links TRBV30 to TRBJ1-1, with TRBD1 identical over 7 bases. V lost 2 bases, J lost 4 bases, and 4 bases stayed unmatched. This CDR3 contains 13 residues. Germline loops: CDR1 GTSNPN, CDR2 SVGIG (reference sequence). The CDR3 sequence is CAWSLQGGTEAFF. CDR3 nucleotides: TGTGCCTGGAGTTTGCAGGGGGGCACTGAAGCTTTCTTT.

This chain links TRBV7-2 with TRBJ1-2; 7 bases align to TRBD1. The V and J ends lost 3 bases and 2 bases, in that order; junction bases with no gene match: 9. The CDR3 covers 16 residues. The germline V gene encodes CDR1 SGHTA and CDR2 FQGNSA. The CDR3 nucleotides read TGTGCCAGCAGCTTTCGCCAGGGGGGACGGAACTATGGCTACACCTTC. Its protein is CASSFRQGGRNYGYTF. Full variable domain (outside the CDR3, taken from reference TRBV7-2 and TRBJ1-2): GAGVSQSPSNKVTEKGKDVELRCDPISGHTALYWYRQSLGQGLEFLIYFQGNSAPDKSGLPSDRFSAERTGGSVSTLTIQRTQQEDSAVYLCASSFRQGGRNYGYTFGSGTRLTVV.

The V gene is TRBV14, the J gene TRBJ1-2; D gene uncertain. Germline V gene data show CDR1 as SGHDN and CDR2 as FVKESK. This CDR3 contains 16 residues. Trimming removed 5 bases at V and 8 bases at J, with 24 bases between. The DNA of the CDR3 is TGTGCCAGCAGCAGGGTCGGCGTTTTATCCACTGGGGGCTACACCTTC. This translates into CASSRVGVLSTGGYTF.

The chain couples TRBV5-6 to TRBJ1-1; no clear D gene. The CDR3 is 13 residues long. Germline V gene lookup returns CDR1 SGHDT and CDR2 YYEEEE. Trimming pared 0 bases from V and 5 bases from J, leaving 8 bases between. The CDR3 DNA reads as TGTGCCAGCAGCTTGGGGGTTAGGACTGAAGCTTTCTTT. Its protein is CASSLGVRTEAFF.

This chain links TRBV18 with TRBJ2-6; D remains unclear. This CDR3 spans 15 amino acids. The germline V gene has CDR1 KGHSH and CDR2 LQKENI. Trimming pared 0 bases from V and 0 bases from J, leaving 3 bases between. In DNA, the CDR3 is TGTGCCAGCTCACCACCAACCTCTGGGGCCAACGTCCTGACTTTC. Protein sequence: CASSPPTSGANVLTF.

The table lists this clone with a count of one. V usage is TRBV11-3 and J usage is TRBJ2-3, with TRBD1 matching 8 bases. The CDR3 spans 14 residues. The germline V gene encodes CDR1 SGHNT and CDR2 YENEEA. V trimming: 3 bases; J trimming: 4 bases; junction bases outside the gene matches: 3. In DNA form, the CDR3 reads TGTGCCAGCAGCTTTGGACAGGGATCAGATACGCAGTATTTT. Residues: CASSFGQGSDTQYF.

This clone was seen only once. The CDR3 nucleotides are TGTGCCACCAGCGACCGGGACAGGGGATCCTATTATAATTCACCCCTCCACTTT. Encoded protein: CATSDRDRGSYYNSPLHF. The chain has TRBV15 and TRBJ1-6, with 10 positions matching TRBD1. This CDR3 is built from 18 residues. Germline CDR1 and CDR2: LNHNV and YYDKDF (reference sequence). V lost 5 bases, J lost 4 bases, and 11 bases stayed unmatched.

The chain joins TRBV7-9 to TRBJ2-5; 9 nucleotides align to TRBD1. CDR1 is SEHNR, CDR2 FQNEAQ, per germline (reference sequence). The CDR3 loop spans 13 amino acids. Trimming cost V 4 bases and J 5 bases; bases outside gene matches: 2. CDR3 nucleotides: TGTGCCAGCAGCTGGACAGGGGTGGAGACCCAGTACTTC. Translating it yields CASSWTGVETQYF.

The V and J genes are TRBV27 and TRBJ1-5; possible D gene TRBD1, 5 bases. The CDR3 runs to 18 residues. CDR1 and CDR2 (germline): MNHEY, SMNVEV (reference sequence). Trimming stripped 6 bases from V and 2 bases from J, with 23 bases between. The CDR3 loop is CASRPTIDRLGGNQPQHF. For the CDR3, the DNA is TGTGCCAGCAGACCCACGATAGACAGACTTGGGGGCAATCAGCCCCAGCATTTT.

This chain links TRBV5-4 with TRBJ1-4; no firm D call. Germline values: CDR1 SGHNT, CDR2 YYREEE (reference sequence). The germline V and J ends were trimmed by 0 bases and 5 bases, with 11 bases remaining between them. The CDR3 covers 15 residues. Here the CDR3 DNA reads TGTGCCAGCAGCTTGGCTGGCAGGAGGAATGAAAAACTGTTTTTT. This translates into CASSLAGRRNEKLFF.

This chain joins TRBV10-3 and TRBJ1-2, with no clear D. V dropped 3 bases and J dropped 6 bases, with 11 bases sitting between them. Germline CDR1 and CDR2: ENHRY and SYGVKD. The CDR3 has 13 amino acids. This chain's CDR3 is CAISEDGVDGYTF. CDR3 in DNA: TGTGCCATCAGTGAAGATGGGGTGGATGGCTACACCTTC.

The CDR3 DNA reads TGCGCCAGCAGCTTGGTCGGCGATAGCTCCTACAATGAGCAGTTCTTC. It translates to CASSLVGDSSYNEQFF. V usage is TRBV5-1 and J usage is TRBJ2-1; D is unclear. The CDR3 extends over 16 amino acids. With 0 bases removed from V and 0 bases from J, the gap between germline ends came to 10 bases. CDR1 is SGHRS, CDR2 YFSETQ, per germline.

This clone appeared a single time. The chain employs TRBV30 and TRBJ1-1; D might be TRBD1 (6 bases). The CDR3 consists of 13 residues. Germline CDR1 reads GTSNPN; CDR2 reads SVGIG (reference sequence). V was cut by 4 bases and J by 1 base, with 10 bases left in between. CDR3 region: CAWKRTENTEAFF. The CDR3 nucleotides read TGTGCCTGGAAAAGGACAGAGAACACTGAAGCTTTCTTT.

For this clone: The sample carries other DNA sequences with the same CDR3. The chain employs TRBV29-1 and TRBJ2-2; TRBD2 matches at 7 bases. The CDR3 has 14 amino acids. Germline-derived CDR1 and CDR2 are SQVTM and ANQGSEA. The V gene end was trimmed by 5 bases and the J gene end by 6 bases; junction bases not matched to a gene: 9. In DNA, the CDR3 is TGCAGCGTTAGGGAGGGTGGGAGTTCCGGGGAGCTGTTTTTT. Translation gives CSVREGGSSGELFF.

The gene calls are TRBV5-1 and TRBJ2-7; 9 bases line up with TRBD2. V was pared by 4 bases and J by 2 bases, with 4 bases of the junction left unmatched. This CDR3 has 14 amino acids. Germline V gives CDR1 SGHRS, CDR2 YFSETQ. The CDR3 nucleotides read TGCGCCAGCAGCCTGACTAGCGGAGCCTACGAGCAGTACTTC. Translating it yields CASSLTSGAYEQYF.